This T cell receptor beta chain was identified during a study of lymphopenia after photon versus proton radiotherapy. Using immunoSEQ multiplex PCR, the repertoire was profiled, and TCRdb retains in-frame clones only, with some absent. The table shows about 39,000 clones, with about 90% occurring only once. Notes on this clone: Its target is not known. The junction departs from germline at one end; a sequencing error may be responsible.

General study results and limits: Better survival with proton therapy was suggested as possible, not demonstrated. Oligoclonal CD8+ Temra expansion after nadir drove photon patients' diversity drop. Photon-treated patients lost naive T cells and TCR diversity; proton-treated stayed stable.

The specimen comprised peripheral blood, sampled from a patient treated with photon-based radiotherapy. This TCR came from a man aged 55-75 years with cholangiocarcinoma.

This chain's CDR3 is CASSLGLSDTQYF. The CDR3 DNA sequence: TGTGCTAGCAGCTTAGGACTTTCAGATACGCAGTATTTT. V gene TRBV7-7 combines with J gene TRBJ2-3, with D possibly being TRBD2 (5 bases). CDR1 and CDR2 (germline): SSHAT, FNYEAQ (reference sequence). CDR3 length: 13 amino acids. The complete variable domain, with remaining parts taken from reference TRBV7-7 and TRBJ2-3, reads GAGVSQSPRYKVTKRGQDVTLRCDPISSHATLYWYQQALGQGPEFLTYFNYEAQPDKSGLPSDRFSAERPEGSISTLTIQRTEQRDSAMYRCASSLGLSDTQYFGPGTRLTVL.